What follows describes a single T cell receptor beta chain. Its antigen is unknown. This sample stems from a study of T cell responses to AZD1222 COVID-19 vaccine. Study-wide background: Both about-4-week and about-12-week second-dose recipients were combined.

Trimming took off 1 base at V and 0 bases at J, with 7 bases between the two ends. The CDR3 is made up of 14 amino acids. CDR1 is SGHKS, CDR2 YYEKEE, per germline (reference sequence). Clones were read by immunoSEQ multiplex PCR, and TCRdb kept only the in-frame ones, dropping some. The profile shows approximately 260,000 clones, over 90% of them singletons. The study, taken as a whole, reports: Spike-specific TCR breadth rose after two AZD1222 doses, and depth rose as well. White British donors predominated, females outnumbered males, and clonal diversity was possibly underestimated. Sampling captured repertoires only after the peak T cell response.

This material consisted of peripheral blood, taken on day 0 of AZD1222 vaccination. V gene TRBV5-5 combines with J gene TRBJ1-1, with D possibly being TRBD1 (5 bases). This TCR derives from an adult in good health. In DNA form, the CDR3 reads TGTGCCAGCAGCTTGACGGGGCTGAACACTGAAGCTTTCTTT. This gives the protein CASSLTGLNTEAFF.